Shown below are 15 T cell receptor beta chains from a single sample sequenced in a study of blood T cell repertoires in COVID-19. Profiled with immunoSEQ multiplex PCR; TCRdb holds only in-frame clones, not every one. Altogether fewer than 250,000 clones are present, around 85% being singletons, with the ten largest covering approximately 3%. The sequencing sample was made of PBMCs or T cells enriched from blood (not recorded which). These receptors originate from a woman in her 30s who had recovered from COVID-19.

The CDR3 bases are TGTGCCAGTAGTACCACGTGGGGCGCGTACGAGCAGTACGTC. It yields the protein CASSTTWGAYEQYV. The rearrangement joins TRBV19 to TRBJ2-7; a possible D gene is TRBD1 (5 bases). The CDR3 consists of 14 residues. The V gene lost 4 bases and the J gene lost 4 bases, with 14 bases spanning the gap. Per germline, CDR1 LNHDA and CDR2 SQIVND (reference sequence).

The chain is built from TRBV2 and TRBJ1-2, with a weak D call TRBD1 (6 bases). Trimming took off 7 bases at V and 2 bases at J, with 20 bases between the two ends. The CDR3 consists of 16 residues. The germline V gene has CDR1 SNHLY and CDR2 FYNNEI. The CDR3 here is CASTNPRAGGNYGYTF. The CDR3, as DNA: TGTGCCAGCACCAACCCGAGGGCGGGGGGCAACTATGGCTACACCTTC.

CDR3 residues: CSAMTSGGAGTQYF. CDR3 in DNA: TGCAGCGCGATGACTAGCGGGGGGGCCGGCACGCAGTATTTT. The V and J genes are TRBV29-1 and TRBJ2-3; 14 bases are a match to TRBD2. The J segment lost 9 bases and the V segment lost 7 bases, leaving 9 bases of the junction unmatched. Germline CDR1 and CDR2: SQVTM and ANQGSEA. CDR3 length equals 14 residues.

The gene calls are TRBV13 and TRBJ2-3; maybe TRBD1 (6 bases). CDR3 length: 16 amino acids. The ends were cut back, 4 bases at V and 2 bases at J, with 16 bases in the middle. CDR1 and CDR2 from the germline V gene are PRHDT and FYEKMQ (reference sequence). The CDR3, as DNA: TGTGCCAGCAGCTCCCGGGACAAAACTTTCACAGATACGCAGTATTTT. It is translated as CASSSRDKTFTDTQYF.

This clone was recorded a few times. This chain links TRBV2 with TRBJ1-1, with 8 bases aligning to TRBD1. The germline CDR1 and CDR2 sequences are SNHLY and FYNNEI. CDR3 length: 15 amino acids. V lost 6 bases, J lost 3 bases, and 9 bases stayed unmatched. CDR3 sequence (DNA): TGTGCCAGCAGGCCTTTGACAGGGGAGGACACTGAAGCTTTCTTT. Translation: CASRPLTGEDTEAFF. The full variable domain, rest sourced from reference TRBV2 and TRBJ1-1, is EPEVTQTPSHQVTQMGQEVILRCVPISNHLYFYWYRQILGQKVEFLVSFYNNEISEKSEIFDDQFSVERPDGSNFTLKIRSTKLEDSAMYFCASRPLTGEDTEAFFGQGTRLTVV.

The J gene is TRBJ2-7, the V gene TRBV29-1; D may be TRBD2 (6 bases). V lost 1 base to trimming and J lost 6 bases, with 16 bases between them. This CDR3 spans 14 amino acids. Germline V gene lookup returns CDR1 SQVTM and CDR2 ANQGSEA. CDR3 nucleotides: TGCAGCGTTGAAGTGGTCGGAGGGTTGGGCGAGCAGTACTTC. Translation: CSVEVVGGLGEQYF.

The V gene is TRBV6-6, the J gene TRBJ1-2; the D gene is possibly TRBD1 (5 bases). Trimming shortened V by 2 bases and J by 5 bases, and 12 bases separated the two germline ends. The CDR3 is 14 residues long. Germline V CDR1 and CDR2: MNHNY, SVGAGI (reference sequence). This CDR3 is CASSYVSGAYGYTF. DNA for the CDR3: TGTGCCAGCAGTTACGTCAGTGGGGCATATGGCTACACCTTC.

This rearrangement joins TRBV7-9 to TRBJ1-2, with D hard to call. The CDR3 is 14 residues long. Trimming removed 5 bases from V and 5 bases from J, with 15 bases in between. CDR1 is SEHNR, CDR2 FQNEAQ, per germline (reference sequence). This CDR3 is CASSMREAVYGYTF. The CDR3 DNA reads TGTGCCAGCAGCATGAGGGAAGCGGTGTATGGCTACACCTTC.

The CDR3 nucleotides read TGTGCCAGCATGGGGACTCTGGCTGAAAAACTGTTTTTT. Amino acids: CASMGTLAEKLFF. The chain employs TRBV12-3 or TRBV12-4 and TRBJ1-4; D is perhaps TRBD1 (5 bases). The CDR3 length is 13 residues. V was trimmed by 7 bases and J by 7 bases, leaving 13 bases between them.

The chain couples TRBV19 to TRBJ1-1; D unresolved. The V end was cut by 4 bases, the J end by 0 bases, with 9 bases between. CDR3 size: 14 residues. Per germline, CDR1 LNHDA and CDR2 SQIVND (reference sequence). CDR3 bases: TGTGCCAGTAGTACGGGGTTCATGAACACTGAAGCTTTCTTT. Protein product: CASSTGFMNTEAFF.

The V gene is TRBV29-1, the J gene TRBJ1-2; no clear D. CDR1 and CDR2 (germline): SQVTM, ANQGSEA. The CDR3 loop spans 14 amino acids. Trimming removed 6 bases from V and 8 bases from J, with 22 bases in between. The CDR3 is CSVREAIPLGGYTF. CDR3 DNA sequence: TGCAGCGTGAGGGAAGCTATCCCTCTTGGGGGCTACACCTTC.

The chain links TRBV6-5 to TRBJ2-7; 10 bases match TRBD1. With V trimmed by 5 bases and J by 7 bases, 5 bases remained unmatched. This CDR3 spans 13 amino acids. Germline values: CDR1 MNHEY, CDR2 SVGAGI. The CDR3 coding sequence is TGTGCCAGCAGTAGACAGGGGGCGCGGGAGCAGTACGTC. Encoded protein: CASSRQGAREQYV.

This clone was observed a handful of times. This chain connects TRBV3-1 (or the pseudogene TRBV3-2) to TRBJ2-7; D remains unclear. CDR1 is LGHDT and CDR2 is YNNKEL in the germline V gene (reference sequence). The V gene lost 5 bases and the J gene lost 0 bases, with 2 bases spanning the gap. This CDR3 comprises 11 residues. The CDR3 nucleotides are TGTGCCAGCAGCTACTCCTACGAGCAGTACTTC. Translation gives CASSYSYEQYF.

This clone was detected only a few times. The rearrangement joins TRBV3-1 (or the pseudogene TRBV3-2) to TRBJ2-3; tentatively, D is TRBD1 (6 bases). Germline CDR1 reads LGHDT; CDR2 reads YNNKEL (reference sequence). The V gene lost 4 bases and the J gene lost 4 bases, with 12 bases spanning the gap. This CDR3 is built from 14 residues. The CDR3 sequence is CASSLRRGADTQYF. The CDR3 DNA reads TGTGCCAGCAGCCTACGCAGGGGCGCAGATACGCAGTATTTT.

V gene TRBV19 combines with J gene TRBJ2-7; 10 bases fit TRBD2. V shed 3 bases and J 3 bases; nucleotides not matched to a gene: 2. CDR1 LNHDA and CDR2 SQIVND come from the germline V gene (reference sequence). The CDR3 totals 14 residues. The CDR3 protein is CASSIRLAGYEQYF. DNA for the CDR3: TGTGCCAGTAGTATCCGACTAGCGGGCTACGAGCAGTACTTC.